This TCR beta chain derives from a study of blood T cell repertoires in COVID-19. Only in-frame clones appear in the TCRdb table, and some are missing; sequencing was by immunoSEQ multiplex PCR. Counted here are a few hundred thousand clones, more than 80% occurring once; the ten biggest clones make up 0.95% to 1.5%. This receptor was taken from a middle-aged man with acute or convalescent COVID-19. The sequenced material came from peripheral blood.

CDR3 loop: CASSLGGTDYGYTF. As DNA, the CDR3 is TGCGCCAGCAGCTTGGGCGGGACAGACTATGGCTACACCTTC. The rearrangement joins TRBV5-1 to TRBJ1-2; 7 bases match TRBD1. Germline V gene lookup returns CDR1 SGHRS and CDR2 YFSETQ. The CDR3 extends over 14 amino acids. V trimming: 0 bases; J trimming: 3 bases; junction bases outside the gene matches: 2. Using reference TRBV5-1 and TRBJ1-2 for the parts outside the CDR3, the full variable domain is KAGVTQTPRYLIKTRGQQVTLSCSPISGHRSVSWYQQTPGQGLQFLFEYFSETQRNKGNFPGRFSGRQFSNSRSEMNVSTLELGDSALYLCASSLGGTDYGYTFGSGTRLTVV.